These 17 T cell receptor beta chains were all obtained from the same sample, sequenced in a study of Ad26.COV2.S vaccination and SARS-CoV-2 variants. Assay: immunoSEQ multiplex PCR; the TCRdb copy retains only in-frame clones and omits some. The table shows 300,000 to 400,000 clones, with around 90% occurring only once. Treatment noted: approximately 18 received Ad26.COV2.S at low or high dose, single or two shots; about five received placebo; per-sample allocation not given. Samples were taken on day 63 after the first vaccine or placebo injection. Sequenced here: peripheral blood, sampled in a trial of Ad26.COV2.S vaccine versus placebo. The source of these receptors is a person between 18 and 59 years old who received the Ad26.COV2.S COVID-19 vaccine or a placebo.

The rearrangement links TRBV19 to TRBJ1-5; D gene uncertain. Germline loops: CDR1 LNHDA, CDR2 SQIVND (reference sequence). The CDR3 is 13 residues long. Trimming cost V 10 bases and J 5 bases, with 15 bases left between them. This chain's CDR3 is CATRDGDYQPQHF. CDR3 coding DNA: TGTGCCACCCGAGACGGGGATTATCAGCCCCAGCATTTT.

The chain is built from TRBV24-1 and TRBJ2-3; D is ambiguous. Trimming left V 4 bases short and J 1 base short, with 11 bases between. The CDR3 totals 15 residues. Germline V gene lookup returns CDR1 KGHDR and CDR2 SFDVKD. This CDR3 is CATSDPTVGTDTQYF. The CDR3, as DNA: TGTGCCACCAGTGACCCGACGGTGGGCACAGATACGCAGTATTTT.

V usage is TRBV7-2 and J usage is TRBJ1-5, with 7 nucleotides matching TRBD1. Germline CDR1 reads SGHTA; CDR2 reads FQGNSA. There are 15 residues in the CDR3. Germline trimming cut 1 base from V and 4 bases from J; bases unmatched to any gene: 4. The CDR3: CASSLVGQANQPQHF. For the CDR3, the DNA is TGTGCCAGCAGCTTAGTAGGACAGGCAAATCAGCCCCAGCATTTT.

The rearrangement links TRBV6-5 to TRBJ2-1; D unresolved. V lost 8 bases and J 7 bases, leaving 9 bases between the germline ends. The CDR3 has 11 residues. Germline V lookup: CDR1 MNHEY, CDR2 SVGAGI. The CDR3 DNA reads TGTGCCAGCCGGCGTGGGAATGAGCAGTTCTTC. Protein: CASRRGNEQFF.

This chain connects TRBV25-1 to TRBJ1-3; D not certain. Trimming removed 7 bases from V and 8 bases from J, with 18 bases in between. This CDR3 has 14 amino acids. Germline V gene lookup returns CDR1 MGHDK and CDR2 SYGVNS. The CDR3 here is CASTLTLQEDTIYF. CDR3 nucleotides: TGTGCCAGCACCTTGACACTTCAGGAGGACACCATATATTTT.

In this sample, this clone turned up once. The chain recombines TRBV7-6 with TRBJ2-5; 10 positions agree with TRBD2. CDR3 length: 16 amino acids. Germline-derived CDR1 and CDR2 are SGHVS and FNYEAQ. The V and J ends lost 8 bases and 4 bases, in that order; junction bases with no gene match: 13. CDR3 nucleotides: TGTGCCAGCGGATACCGGCTAGCGGGAGAGGGAGAGACCCAGTACTTC. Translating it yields CASGYRLAGEGETQYF.

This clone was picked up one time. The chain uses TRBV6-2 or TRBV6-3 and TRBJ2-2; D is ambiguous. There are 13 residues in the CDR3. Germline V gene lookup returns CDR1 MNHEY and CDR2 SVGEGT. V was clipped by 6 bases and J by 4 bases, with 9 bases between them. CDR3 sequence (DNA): TGTGCCAGCAGCTTAATGACCACCGGGGAGCTGTTTTTT. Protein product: CASSLMTTGELFF.

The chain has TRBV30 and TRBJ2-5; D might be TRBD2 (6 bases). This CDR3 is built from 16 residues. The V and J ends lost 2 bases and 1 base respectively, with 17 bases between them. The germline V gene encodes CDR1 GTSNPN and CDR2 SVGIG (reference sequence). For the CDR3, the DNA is TGTGCCTGGAGTCGGGGGTCCCATCCGTCCCAAGAGACCCAGTACTTC. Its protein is CAWSRGSHPSQETQYF.

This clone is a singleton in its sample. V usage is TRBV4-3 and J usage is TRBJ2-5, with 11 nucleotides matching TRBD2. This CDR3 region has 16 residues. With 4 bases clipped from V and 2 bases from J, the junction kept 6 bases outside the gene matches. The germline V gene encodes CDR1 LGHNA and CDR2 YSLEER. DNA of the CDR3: TGCGCCAGCAGCCCCGGGACTAGCGGCGCACAAGAGACCCAGTACTTC. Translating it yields CASSPGTSGAQETQYF.

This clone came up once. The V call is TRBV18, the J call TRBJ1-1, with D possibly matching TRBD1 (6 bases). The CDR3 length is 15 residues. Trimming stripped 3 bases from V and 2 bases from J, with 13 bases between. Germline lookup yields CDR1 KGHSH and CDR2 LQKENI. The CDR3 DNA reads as TGTGCCAGCTCACCGAGTGGGGGACATAACACTGAAGCTTTCTTT. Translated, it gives CASSPSGGHNTEAFF.

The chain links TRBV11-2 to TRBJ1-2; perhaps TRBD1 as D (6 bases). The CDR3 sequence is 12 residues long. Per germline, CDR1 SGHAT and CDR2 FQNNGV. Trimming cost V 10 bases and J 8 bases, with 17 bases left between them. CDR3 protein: CATLTTGSGYTF. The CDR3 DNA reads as TGTGCCACCCTTACAACAGGGAGCGGCTACACCTTC.

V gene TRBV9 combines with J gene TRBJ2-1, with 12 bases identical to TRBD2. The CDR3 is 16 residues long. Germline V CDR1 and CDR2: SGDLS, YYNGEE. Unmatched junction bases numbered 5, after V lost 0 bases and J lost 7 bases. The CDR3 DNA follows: TGTGCCAGCAGCGTAGCGCCTAGCGGGAGGGAAAATGAGCAGTTCTTC. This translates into CASSVAPSGRENEQFF.

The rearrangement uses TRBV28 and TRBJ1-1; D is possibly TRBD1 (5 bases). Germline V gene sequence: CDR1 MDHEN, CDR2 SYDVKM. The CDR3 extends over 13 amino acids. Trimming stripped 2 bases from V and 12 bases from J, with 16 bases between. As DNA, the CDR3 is TGTGCCAGCAGTTTAGGGGGGAAAGGGCCTACTTTCTTT. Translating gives CASSLGGKGPTFF.

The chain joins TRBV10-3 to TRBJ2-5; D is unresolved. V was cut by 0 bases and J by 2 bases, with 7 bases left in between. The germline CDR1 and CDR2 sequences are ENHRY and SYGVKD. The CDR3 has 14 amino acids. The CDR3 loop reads CAISESVGQETQYF. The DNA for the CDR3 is TGTGCCATCAGTGAGTCGGTAGGGCAAGAGACCCAGTACTTC.

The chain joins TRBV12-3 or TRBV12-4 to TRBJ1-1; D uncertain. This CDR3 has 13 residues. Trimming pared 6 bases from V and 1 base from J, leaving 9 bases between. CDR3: CASSHRSNTEAFF. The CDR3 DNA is TGTGCCAGCAGCCACCGATCGAACACTGAAGCTTTCTTT.

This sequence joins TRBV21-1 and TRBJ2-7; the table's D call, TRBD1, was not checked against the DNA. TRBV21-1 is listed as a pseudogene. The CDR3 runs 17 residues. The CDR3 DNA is TGTGCCAGCAGCGCTCAATCCGGGACAGGGAATGGATACGAGCAGTACTTC. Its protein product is CASSAQSGTGNGYEQYF.

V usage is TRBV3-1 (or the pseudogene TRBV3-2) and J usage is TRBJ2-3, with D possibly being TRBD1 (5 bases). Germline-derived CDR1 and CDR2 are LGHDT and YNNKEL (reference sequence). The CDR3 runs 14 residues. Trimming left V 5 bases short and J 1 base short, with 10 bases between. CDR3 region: CASSSVGRTDTQYF. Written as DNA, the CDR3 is TGTGCCAGCAGCTCGGTGGGGCGCACAGATACGCAGTATTTT.